The rows below give T cell receptor beta chains drawn from one sample of a study of T cell repertoires in cytomegalovirus infection. TCRdb used MiXCR to reprocess the reads, holding one entry per CDR3 protein. The table has approximately 170,000 distinct CDR3 sequences, 17% seen once. The sequenced sample was CD8+ T cells from PBMCs. The source of these receptors is a human donor in good health (CMV status not recorded). Some clones in this sample may be carry-over from other donors' samples. Both conserved end residues are part of each CDR3. Each record gives: clone size, D gene, V gene, J gene, CDR3 protein, CDR3 DNA. D genes are given only for firm matches. Size values are once, few and many counts, or a class for expanded clones, and some rows have none.

size: .; D: .; V: TRBV4-1; J: TRBJ2-5; CDR3: CASSQVSAEETQYF; DNA: TGCGCCAGCAGCCAAGTTTCAGCGGAAGAGACCCAGTACTTC
size: .; D: TRBD2; V: TRBV5-4; J: TRBJ2-1; CDR3: CASSNPSGGTYNEQFF; DNA: TGTGCCAGCAGTAACCCTAGCGGGGGGACTTACAATGAGCAGTTCTTC
size: few; D: .; V: TRBV28; J: TRBJ2-7; CDR3: CASTPWGGAGEQYF; DNA: TGTGCCAGCACCCCTTGGGGGGGGGCGGGCGAGCAGTACTTC
size: .; D: .; V: TRBV7-9; J: TRBJ2-1; CDR3: CASSLVNSYNEQFF; DNA: TGTGCCAGCAGCTTGGTCAATAGTTACAATGAGCAGTTCTTC
size: few; D: TRBD1; V: TRBV6-2/TRBV6-3; J: TRBJ1-2; CDR3: CASSQTGTANYGYTF; DNA: TGTGCCAGCAGCCAAACCGGGACAGCGAACTATGGCTACACCTTC
size: .; D: .; V: TRBV7-9; J: TRBJ2-1; CDR3: CASSLTRAPNEQFF; DNA: TGTGCCAGCAGCTTAACCAGGGCCCCCAATGAGCAGTTCTTC
size: .; D: TRBD2; V: TRBV6-2/TRBV6-3; J: TRBJ2-1; CDR3: CASSKTSGFTYNEQFF; DNA: TGTGCCAGCAGTAAGACTAGCGGCTTCACCTACAATGAGCAGTTCTTC
size: many; D: TRBD2; V: TRBV7-2; J: TRBJ2-5; CDR3: CASLLERAGGLETQYF; DNA: TGTGCCAGCCTCCTGGAGCGAGCGGGGGGGCTGGAGACCCAGTACTTC
size: .; D: TRBD2; V: TRBV13; J: TRBJ2-7; CDR3: CASSLAGGPYYEQYF; DNA: TGTGCCAGCAGCCTAGCGGGGGGACCCTACTACGAGCAGTACTTC
size: .; D: .; V: TRBV28; J: TRBJ2-3; CDR3: CASSQGRASDTQYF; DNA: TGTGCCAGCAGCCAAGGGCGGGCTTCAGATACGCAGTATTTT
size: few; D: .; V: TRBV20-1; J: TRBJ1-3; CDR3: CSARDRGGSSGNTIYF; DNA: TGCAGTGCTAGAGATCGGGGAGGCAGCTCTGGAAACACCATATATTTT
size: few; D: TRBD1; V: TRBV7-9; J: TRBJ1-5; CDR3: CASSEGLGQGINQPQHF; DNA: TGTGCCAGCAGCGAAGGCCTGGGACAGGGGATCAATCAGCCCCAGCATTTT
size: many; D: .; V: TRBV28; J: TRBJ1-5; CDR3: CASSLGRGNQPQHF; DNA: TGTGCCAGCAGTTTGGGCAGGGGCAATCAGCCCCAGCATTTT
size: few; D: TRBD1; V: TRBV6-1; J: TRBJ1-3; CDR3: CASSFQGQGFTGNTIYF; DNA: TGTGCCAGCAGTTTCCAAGGACAGGGGTTCACTGGAAACACCATATATTTT
size: .; D: TRBD2; V: TRBV11-2; J: TRBJ2-1; CDR3: CASSLTLSGRAAEQFF; DNA: TGTGCCAGCAGCTTGACACTTAGCGGGAGGGCCGCTGAGCAGTTCTTC
size: .; D: TRBD2; V: TRBV19; J: TRBJ2-7; CDR3: CASQPSGGSWEQYF; DNA: TGTGCCAGTCAACCCAGCGGGGGATCTTGGGAGCAGTACTTC
size: .; D: .; V: TRBV29-1; J: TRBJ1-2; CDR3: CSVVLPDTTNYGYTF; DNA: TGCAGCGTCGTCCTCCCTGATACGACTAACTATGGCTACACCTTC
size: .; D: .; V: TRBV28; J: TRBJ2-7; CDR3: CASSFPTTYEQYF; DNA: TGTGCCAGCAGTTTTCCCACAACCTACGAGCAGTACTTC
size: few; D: .; V: TRBV2; J: TRBJ1-1; CDR3: CASSELWSTEAFF; DNA: TGTGCCAGCAGTGAACTATGGTCCACTGAAGCTTTCTTT
size: few; D: TRBD1; V: TRBV7-2; J: TRBJ2-1; CDR3: CASSVSGQGSYRNEQFF; DNA: TGTGCCAGCAGCGTTTCGGGACAGGGAAGTTACCGCAATGAGCAGTTCTTC
size: few; D: .; V: TRBV28; J: TRBJ2-2; CDR3: CASWGYTGGANTGELFF; DNA: TGTGCCAGCTGGGGGTATACAGGGGGGGCGAACACCGGGGAGCTGTTTTTT
size: few; D: TRBD1; V: TRBV7-6; J: TRBJ2-1; CDR3: CASSLGGGQGYNEQFF; DNA: TGTGCCAGCAGCTTGGGGGGGGGACAGGGATACAATGAGCAGTTCTTC
size: few; D: TRBD1; V: TRBV7-2; J: TRBJ2-7; CDR3: CASSFPGTGVYEQYF; DNA: TGTGCCAGCAGCTTCCCAGGGACAGGGGTCTACGAGCAGTACTTC
size: .; D: TRBD1; V: TRBV7-2; J: TRBJ1-1; CDR3: CASSLDGTGGAYTEAFF; DNA: TGTGCCAGCAGCTTAGATGGGACAGGGGGCGCATACACTGAAGCTTTCTTT
size: .; D: TRBD2; V: TRBV11-2; J: TRBJ2-1; CDR3: CASSRLAGRYNEQFF; DNA: TGTGCCAGCAGCCGACTAGCGGGTAGATACAATGAGCAGTTCTTC
size: .; D: TRBD1; V: TRBV7-2; J: TRBJ2-7; CDR3: CASSFSVHGTVDSDEQYF; DNA: TGTGCCAGCAGCTTTTCCGTTCATGGGACAGTGGATAGTGACGAGCAGTACTTC
size: .; D: TRBD1; V: TRBV2; J: TRBJ2-6; CDR3: CASSRLGTGGANVLTF; DNA: TGTGCCAGCAGTCGCCTTGGGACAGGTGGGGCCAACGTCCTGACTTTC
size: few; D: TRBD2; V: TRBV7-8; J: TRBJ2-3; CDR3: CASSWTSGGSTDTQYF; DNA: TGTGCCAGCAGCTGGACTAGCGGGGGGTCCACAGATACGCAGTATTTT
size: few; D: .; V: TRBV6-2/TRBV6-3; J: TRBJ2-7; CDR3: CASSTPRTYEQYF; DNA: TGTGCCAGCAGTACTCCTAGGACCTACGAGCAGTACTTC
size: few; D: .; V: TRBV15; J: TRBJ1-2; CDR3: CATSNKGSNYGYTF; DNA: TGTGCCACCAGCAATAAGGGATCTAACTATGGCTACACCTTC
size: .; D: TRBD1; V: TRBV6-1; J: TRBJ2-7; CDR3: CASSPGQVHSYEQYF; DNA: TGTGCCAGCAGTCCGGGACAGGTCCATTCCTACGAGCAGTACTTC
size: few; D: .; V: TRBV10-3; J: TRBJ1-2; CDR3: CAISSYTGPVNYGYTF; DNA: TGTGCCATCAGCTCATACACAGGGCCCGTGAACTATGGCTACACCTTC
size: .; D: .; V: TRBV6-5; J: TRBJ2-2; CDR3: CASSYSTNRANTGELFF; DNA: TGTGCCAGCAGTTACTCGACGAATCGCGCGAACACCGGGGAGCTGTTTTTT
size: .; D: TRBD1; V: TRBV5-5; J: TRBJ1-4; CDR3: CASTPDRAGEKLFF; DNA: TGTGCCAGCACCCCCGACAGGGCAGGCGAAAAACTGTTTTTT
size: few; D: TRBD2; V: TRBV11-2; J: TRBJ2-5; CDR3: CASSLNLADQETQYF; DNA: TGTGCCAGCAGCTTAAATCTAGCGGACCAAGAGACCCAGTACTTC
size: few; D: .; V: TRBV29-1; J: TRBJ2-3; CDR3: CSVTGGDLQRADTQYF; DNA: TGCAGCGTTACGGGCGGGGACCTTCAGAGGGCAGATACGCAGTATTTT
size: .; D: .; V: TRBV6-2/TRBV6-3; J: TRBJ2-3; CDR3: CASILEGTQYF; DNA: TGTGCCAGCATTCTAGAGGGTACGCAGTATTTT
size: few; D: .; V: TRBV27; J: TRBJ2-1; CDR3: CASSLGGPYNEQFF; DNA: TGTGCCAGCAGTTTAGGGGGGCCCTACAATGAGCAGTTCTTC
size: .; D: .; V: TRBV6-1; J: TRBJ2-3; CDR3: CASMERTVDTQYF; DNA: TGTGCCAGCATGGAGCGGACCGTAGATACGCAGTATTTT
size: .; D: .; V: TRBV7-8; J: TRBJ1-1; CDR3: CASSFSSTEAFF; DNA: TGTGCCAGCAGCTTCTCGTCGACTGAAGCTTTCTTT
size: few; D: TRBD2; V: TRBV7-9; J: TRBJ2-1; CDR3: CASSRSAGNEQFF; DNA: TGTGCCAGCAGCCGGTCAGCGGGGAATGAGCAGTTCTTC
size: .; D: .; V: TRBV28; J: TRBJ2-5; CDR3: CASSLVRDPTETQYF; DNA: TGTGCCAGCAGTTTAGTTCGGGACCCCACCGAGACCCAGTACTTC
size: few; D: TRBD2; V: TRBV2; J: TRBJ2-1; CDR3: CASREGLAGGSYNEQFF; DNA: TGTGCCAGCAGGGAGGGACTAGCGGGGGGTTCCTACAATGAGCAGTTCTTC
size: few; D: .; V: TRBV7-3; J: TRBJ2-1; CDR3: CASSLRADVGEQFF; DNA: TGTGCCAGCAGCTTACGGGCCGACGTTGGGGAGCAGTTCTTC
size: few; D: TRBD2; V: TRBV27; J: TRBJ2-1; CDR3: CASRVLWTRDEQFF; DNA: TGTGCCAGCAGAGTGCTTTGGACTAGGGATGAGCAGTTCTTC